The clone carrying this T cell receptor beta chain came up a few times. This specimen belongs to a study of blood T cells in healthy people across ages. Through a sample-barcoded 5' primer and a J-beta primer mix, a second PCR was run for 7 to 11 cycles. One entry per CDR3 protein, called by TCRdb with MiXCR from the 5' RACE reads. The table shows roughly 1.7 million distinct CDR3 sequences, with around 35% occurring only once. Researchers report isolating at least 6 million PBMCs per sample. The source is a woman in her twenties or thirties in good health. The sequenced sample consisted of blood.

The CDR3 is CASSRQGNGDTQYF. The CDR3 bases are TGTGCCAGCTCACGGCAGGGCAACGGGGATACGCAGTATTTT. The gene calls are TRBV18 and TRBJ2-3; possible D gene TRBD1, 5 bases. The length of the CDR3 is 14 residues. V gave up 4 bases and J gave up 6 bases, with 14 bases separating them. Germline V CDR1 and CDR2: KGHSH, LQKENI.